The 31 T cell receptor beta chains given below trace back to one sample, sequenced in a study of blood T cell repertoires in COVID-19. Produced via immunoSEQ multiplex PCR; TCRdb's table is partial and in-frame only. The sample has around 260,000 clones, approximately 88% seen once. The source material was peripheral blood. Receptors originate from a human donor in a cohort sampled during active COVID-19.

The chain has TRBV10-1 and TRBJ2-7, with 9 bases matching TRBD1. The V gene's germline CDR1 is WNHNN and CDR2 SYGVQD (reference sequence). This CDR3 region has 16 residues. J lost 2 bases, V lost 5 bases, and 10 bases had no gene match. Here the CDR3 reads CASSSKPDRGTYEQYF. The CDR3 nucleotides are TGCGCCAGCAGTTCCAAACCGGACAGGGGAACCTACGAGCAGTACTTC.

This clone appeared a single time. The chain employs TRBV7-8 and TRBJ2-3, with 10 bases matching TRBD2. Germline V gene sequence: CDR1 SGHVS, CDR2 FQNEAQ. Unmatched junction bases numbered 5, after V lost 5 bases and J lost 6 bases. The CDR3 totals 14 residues. The CDR3 DNA reads as TGTGCCAGCAGCCGTAGCGGGGGGTACGATACGCAGTATTTT. Its protein product is CASSRSGGYDTQYF. Drawing the rest from reference TRBV7-8 and TRBJ2-3, the complete variable domain is GAGVSQSPRYKVAKRGQDVALRCDPISGHVSLFWYQQALGQGPEFLTYFQNEAQLDKSGLPSDRFFAERPEGSVSTLKIQRTQQEDSAVYLCASSRSGGYDTQYFGPGTRLTVL.

This clone was seen only once. The rearrangement joins TRBV19 to TRBJ2-7; weak D call: TRBD1 (5 bases). Germline CDR1 is LNHDA and CDR2 is SQIVND (reference sequence). CDR3 size: 14 residues. With 4 bases removed from V and 6 bases from J, the gap between germline ends came to 16 bases. CDR3 nucleotides: TGTGCCAGTAGTAAGGGGTCGGCTCTAAGCGAGCAGTACTTC. Translating it yields CASSKGSALSEQYF.

This clone was detected once. This chain uses TRBV7-8 with TRBJ2-7; 8 nucleotides line up with TRBD1. CDR3 size: 15 residues. Germline CDR1 and CDR2: SGHVS and FQNEAQ. Trimming cost V 1 base and J 2 bases; bases outside gene matches: 4. The CDR3 sequence is CASSLVGTGPYEQYF. As DNA, the CDR3 is TGTGCCAGCAGCTTAGTGGGGACAGGTCCCTACGAGCAGTACTTC.

This chain connects TRBV4-3 to TRBJ2-7; D gene unclear. Per the germline V gene, CDR1 is LGHNA and CDR2 is YSLEER. This CDR3 comprises 14 residues. The V end was cut by 0 bases, the J end by 3 bases, with 9 bases between. CDR3 sequence (DNA): TGCGCCAGCAGCCAAGATTTGTCAGGCTACGAGCAGTACTTC. Protein: CASSQDLSGYEQYF.

This chain connects TRBV2 to TRBJ1-2; 8 positions agree with TRBD1. The CDR3 loop spans 13 amino acids. Germline lookup yields CDR1 SNHLY and CDR2 FYNNEI. V was clipped by 4 bases and J by 2 bases; unmatched bases: 0. In DNA form, the CDR3 reads TGTGCCAGCAGTGGGACAGGGAACTATGGCTACACCTTC. Translating gives CASSGTGNYGYTF.

The chain has TRBV30 and TRBJ2-1; 9 bases are shared with TRBD2. Germline assignment: CDR1 GTSNPN and CDR2 SVGIG (reference sequence). The CDR3 runs to 16 residues. V gave up 2 bases and J gave up 5 bases; unmatched junction bases: 10. The CDR3 DNA follows: TGTGCCTGGAGTCAACCTCTAGCGGGGCTTAACAATGAGCAGTTCTTC. Protein product: CAWSQPLAGLNNEQFF.

V usage is TRBV4-3 and J usage is TRBJ2-7; D is unclear. The length of the CDR3 is 13 residues. V gave up 0 bases and J gave up 6 bases, with 9 bases separating them. Per the germline V gene, CDR1 is LGHNA and CDR2 is YSLEER. CDR3 DNA sequence: TGCGCCAGCAGCCAAGATCGGTTGTCCGAGCAGTACTTC. Translated: CASSQDRLSEQYF.

This sequence joins TRBV5-6 and TRBJ1-6; D gene uncertain. Trimming cost V 3 bases and J 3 bases, with 10 bases left between them. This CDR3 is 15 amino acids long. From germline, CDR1 is SGHDT and CDR2 YYEEEE. CDR3: CASSSPSSYNSPLHF. CDR3 nucleotide sequence: TGTGCCAGCAGCTCCCCCTCGAGCTATAATTCACCCCTCCACTTT. The complete variable domain, with remaining parts taken from reference TRBV5-6 and TRBJ1-6, reads DAGVTQSPTHLIKTRGQQVTLRCSPKSGHDTVSWYQQALGQGPQFIFQYYEEEERQRGNFPDRFSGHQFPNYSSELNVNALLLGDSALYLCASSSPSSYNSPLHFGNGTRLTVT.

J is TRBJ2-7 and V is TRBV28; possible D gene TRBD2, 7 bases. Per the germline V gene, CDR1 is MDHEN and CDR2 is SYDVKM. V gave up 3 bases and J gave up 5 bases, with 11 bases separating them. This CDR3 spans 13 amino acids. The CDR3 region is CASSLRGRDEQYF. The DNA of the CDR3 is TGTGCCAGCAGTTTGCGGGGGCGGGACGAGCAGTACTTC. The whole variable domain, filled in from reference TRBV28 and TRBJ2-7, reads DVKVTQSSRYLVKRTGEKVFLECVQDMDHENMFWYRQDPGLGLRLIYFSYDVKMKEKGDIPEGYSVSREKKERFSLILESASTNQTSMYLCASSLRGRDEQYFGPGTRLTVT.

The chain couples TRBV5-6 to TRBJ1-5, with D unresolved. The CDR3 runs 17 residues. In germline, CDR1 is SGHDT, CDR2 YYEEEE. V was pared by 1 base and J by 0 bases, with 14 bases between. CDR3 in amino acids: CASSLLLERYSNQPQHF. The CDR3 DNA follows: TGTGCCAGCAGCTTGTTACTGGAGCGTTATAGCAATCAGCCCCAGCATTTT.

The DNA for the CDR3 is TGTGCCAGCTCACCCCGACAGGCTCTCTCCTACGAGCAGTACTTC. It codes for CASSPRQALSYEQYF. The chain is built from TRBV18 and TRBJ2-7, with D possibly matching TRBD1 (6 bases). V lost 3 bases and J 0 bases, leaving 12 bases between the germline ends. Germline CDR1 reads KGHSH; CDR2 reads LQKENI. This CDR3 region has 15 residues.

In the case of this clone: The germline gene is not matched at one end of the junction; a read error may be the cause. The chain carries TRBV7-2 and TRBJ2-7; a possible D gene is TRBD1 (5 bases). This CDR3 spans 15 amino acids. Germline CDR1 reads SGHTA; CDR2 reads FQGNSA. The CDR3 loop reads CASSLDPTGSHEQYF. CDR3 coding DNA: TGTGCCAGCAGCTTAGACCCCACAGGCTCCCACGAGCAGTACTTC.

The chain recombines TRBV13 with TRBJ2-7; tentative D call: TRBD1 (5 bases). Germline lookup yields CDR1 PRHDT and CDR2 FYEKMQ (reference sequence). CDR3 size: 13 residues. Trimming left V 5 bases short and J 7 bases short, with 15 bases between. The CDR3 region is CASSPKGWSEQYF. The CDR3 bases are TGTGCCAGCAGCCCAAAGGGGTGGTCGGAGCAGTACTTC.

V is TRBV4-1 and J is TRBJ1-6, with D possibly matching TRBD1 (6 bases). Trimming pared 2 bases from V and 6 bases from J, leaving 17 bases between. The CDR3 loop spans 17 amino acids. Germline CDR1 MGHRA, CDR2 YSYEKL. Here the CDR3 DNA reads TGCGCCAGCAGCCAACCAAGGGGGGGGTTGGTTAATTCACCCCTCCACTTT. The encoded protein is CASSQPRGGLVNSPLHF.

This chain joins TRBV12-3 or TRBV12-4 and TRBJ1-5; the D gene is possibly TRBD1 (6 bases). Trimming stripped 5 bases from V and 4 bases from J, with 9 bases between. This CDR3 has 13 amino acids. CDR3 protein: CASSITGNQPQHF. CDR3 nucleotides: TGTGCCAGCAGTATAACAGGGAATCAGCCCCAGCATTTT.

The rearrangement uses TRBV5-1 and TRBJ2-1; 7 nucleotides line up with TRBD1. The CDR3 extends over 15 amino acids. Germline CDR1 and CDR2: SGHRS and YFSETQ. J was trimmed by 4 bases and V by 0 bases; bases with no gene match: 4. The CDR3 loop reads CASSLGVTGYNEQFF. In nucleotides, the CDR3 is TGCGCCAGCAGCTTGGGAGTGACAGGGTACAATGAGCAGTTCTTC. Looking up the rest from reference TRBV5-1 and TRBJ2-1 gives the full variable domain: KAGVTQTPRYLIKTRGQQVTLSCSPISGHRSVSWYQQTPGQGLQFLFEYFSETQRNKGNFPGRFSGRQFSNSRSEMNVSTLELGDSALYLCASSLGVTGYNEQFFGPGTRLTVL.

This chain uses TRBV19 with TRBJ2-7; 8 bases are a match to TRBD2. The germline gives CDR1 LNHDA, CDR2 SQIVND (reference sequence). CDR3 length: 14 residues. The V gene end was trimmed by 10 bases and the J gene end by 2 bases; junction bases not matched to a gene: 10. The CDR3 here is CATTQGSGAYEQYF. DNA for the CDR3: TGTGCCACCACCCAGGGTAGCGGGGCCTACGAGCAGTACTTC.

V gene TRBV7-9 combines with J gene TRBJ2-2, with TRBD1 matching over 7 bases. The CDR3 is 16 residues long. Losses at the gene ends were 3 bases for V and 4 bases for J; bases not matched to a gene: 8. Germline assignment: CDR1 SEHNR and CDR2 FQNEAQ (reference sequence). The CDR3 protein is CASSFRGGDGTGELFF. CDR3 coding DNA: TGTGCCAGCAGCTTTAGAGGGGGCGATGGCACCGGGGAGCTGTTTTTT.

The V gene is TRBV9, the J gene TRBJ2-7, with 7 bases identical to TRBD2. The CDR3 sequence is 13 residues long. V trimming: 0 bases; J trimming: 6 bases; junction bases outside the gene matches: 3. CDR1 and CDR2 from the germline V gene are SGDLS and YYNGEE. Here the CDR3 reads CASSVAGGTEQYF. The DNA for the CDR3 is TGTGCCAGCAGCGTAGCGGGAGGAACCGAGCAGTACTTC.

The chain carries TRBV6-2 or TRBV6-3 and TRBJ2-7; D may be TRBD1 (7 bases). CDR1 MNHEY and CDR2 SVGEGT come from the germline V gene. This CDR3 comprises 15 residues. The V end lost 4 bases, the J end lost 5 bases, and 18 bases lay between the germline ends. The CDR3 nucleotides read TGTGCCAGCAGTTGGCCCCAGGGGGGTAAGGACGAGCAGTACTTC. Translated: CASSWPQGGKDEQYF.

This rearrangement joins TRBV4-1 to TRBJ2-5; TRBD2 might be the D (5 bases). CDR1 and CDR2 from the germline V gene are MGHRA and YSYEKL. This CDR3 region has 14 residues. The V end lost 1 base, the J end lost 5 bases, and 11 bases lay between the germline ends. CDR3 in DNA: TGCGCCAGCAGCCAAGTGTCCGGGGAGGAGACCCAGTACTTC. Protein: CASSQVSGEETQYF.

The chain carries TRBV28 and TRBJ1-6; D gene ambiguous. Germline V gives CDR1 MDHEN, CDR2 SYDVKM. V was pared by 4 bases and J by 8 bases, with 21 bases between. This CDR3 comprises 17 residues. CDR3 coding DNA: TGTGCCAGCAGTTACCCCCCGAGGGTTATTCAGGATTCACCCCTCCACTTT. Translated, it gives CASSYPPRVIQDSPLHF.

This chain connects TRBV30 to TRBJ2-7; 7 bases are a match to TRBD1. J lost 3 bases, V lost 1 base, and 6 bases had no gene match. The CDR3 runs 14 residues. Germline lookup yields CDR1 GTSNPN and CDR2 SVGIG (reference sequence). CDR3 nucleotides: TGTGCCTGGAGTGGGGACACAGGGGTCTACGAGCAGTACTTC. This encodes CAWSGDTGVYEQYF.

This clone was observed once. This chain connects TRBV19 to TRBJ1-5, with 7 nucleotides matching TRBD1. Germline CDR1 LNHDA, CDR2 SQIVND (reference sequence). Losses at the gene ends were 4 bases for V and 4 bases for J; bases not matched to a gene: 16. The CDR3 consists of 18 residues. The CDR3 DNA is TGTGCCAGTAGTACTGTCCCCCCTACAGGGGAAAAAAATCAGCCCCAGCATTTT. As protein: CASSTVPPTGEKNQPQHF. The whole variable domain, remainder taken from reference TRBV19 and TRBJ1-5, is DGGITQSPKYLFRKEGQNVTLSCEQNLNHDAMYWYRQDPGQGLRLIYYSQIVNDFQKGDIAEGYSVSREKKESFPLTVTSAQKNPTAFYLCASSTVPPTGEKNQPQHFGDGTRLSIL.

The chain joins TRBV30 to TRBJ2-1, with 10 nucleotides matching TRBD1. This CDR3 contains 19 residues. Trimming cost V 7 bases and J 1 base; bases outside gene matches: 19. Germline CDR1 and CDR2: GTSNPN and SVGIG (reference sequence). CDR3 DNA: TGTGCCTACAGAACCGGGACAGGGGTCCTAAGTGGGTCCTACAATGAGCAGTTCTTC. Its translation: CAYRTGTGVLSGSYNEQFF.

The chain joins TRBV7-9 to TRBJ1-1; 11 bases match TRBD1. CDR3 length equals 18 residues. Germline V gives CDR1 SEHNR, CDR2 FQNEAQ (reference sequence). V gave up 5 bases and J gave up 1 base; unmatched junction bases: 12. This CDR3 reads CASSGTLVGQGENTEAFF. Written as DNA, the CDR3 is TGTGCCAGCAGCGGGACACTCGTGGGACAGGGGGAGAACACTGAAGCTTTCTTT.

This rearrangement joins TRBV18 to TRBJ2-7, with D possibly being TRBD1 (5 bases). The V gene lost 2 bases and the J gene lost 4 bases, with 15 bases spanning the gap. This CDR3 spans 15 amino acids. From germline, CDR1 is KGHSH and CDR2 LQKENI. In DNA form, the CDR3 reads TGTGCCAGCTCACCAAAAAGCACAGGAGAGTACGAGCAGTACTTC. This gives the protein CASSPKSTGEYEQYF.

The chain combines TRBV7-2 with TRBJ1-5, with D perhaps matching TRBD1 (6 bases). Germline-derived CDR1 and CDR2 are SGHTA and FQGNSA. Deletions cut 10 bases from V and 1 base from J, with 14 bases between. The CDR3 runs to 14 residues. The CDR3 sequence: CAIQGHNSNQPQHF. In DNA form, the CDR3 reads TGTGCCATACAGGGTCATAACAGCAATCAGCCCCAGCATTTT.

In DNA, the CDR3 is TGCATATACAGAAGGTCCTATGGCTACACCTTC. Its protein is CIYRRSYGYTF. The chain employs TRBV20-1 and TRBJ1-2, with D unclear. The CDR3 is made up of 11 amino acids. The V gene's germline CDR1 is DFQATT and CDR2 SNEGSKA (reference sequence).

The chain uses TRBV7-6 and TRBJ1-1; D might be TRBD1 (6 bases). Germline V gene data show CDR1 as SGHVS and CDR2 as FNYEAQ. The germline V and J ends were trimmed by 5 bases and 3 bases, with 19 bases remaining between them. The CDR3 is made up of 16 amino acids. CDR3 DNA sequence: TGTGCCAGCAGCCCCGCCCCCGGGACATACGACACTGAAGCTTTCTTT. This encodes CASSPAPGTYDTEAFF.